This T cell receptor (beta chain) was found in a study of beta chain features in type 1 diabetes. About the research overall: Examination of sorted cells across all samples involved around 98 million cells.

CD4+ naive, central memory, regulatory and stem cell-like memory subsets were isolated by sorting on CD45RO/CCR7/CD25/CD127/CD95/CD27. Trimming shortened V by 0 bases and J by 6 bases, and 15 bases separated the two germline ends. The CDR3 runs to 15 residues. In germline, CDR1 is MNHEY, CDR2 SVGAGI. All of the isolated RNA was reverse transcribed, so expressed TCRB transcripts were sequenced. Sequenced by immunoSEQ multiplex PCR; TCRdb stores in-frame clones only, minus some. In the table there are about 140,000 clones, over 8% of which are singletons. What was sequenced was central memory CD4+ T cells from blood. The origin of this receptor is a woman aged 40 to 49 in good health. The chain carries TRBV6-5 and TRBJ2-7, with TRBD1 as a possible D gene (5 bases). CDR3 bases: TGTGCCAGCAGTTACTCAAACCCAGACAGTTCCGAGCAGTACTTC. Its protein is CASSYSNPDSSEQYF.